These 19 T cell receptor beta chains were all obtained from the same sample, sequenced in a study of T cells in Graves' hyperthyroidism and ophthalmopathy. Regions amplified from RNA transcripts were the TCR beta CDR3 regions. RT-PCR in the first round (using the HTBI primer set) targeted the TCR CDR3. TCRdb analysed the multiplex PCR reads with MiXCR anew, one entry per CDR3 protein. The data contain some 400,000 distinct CDR3 sequences, about 18% of them singletons. Sequencing used blood. These TCRs come from a woman aged 18-30 years with Graves' hyperthyroidism.

This clonotype occurred many times. The chain combines TRBV9 with TRBJ1-2; 7 bases map to TRBD1. Germline CDR1 is SGDLS and CDR2 is YYNGEE. The V gene end was trimmed by 7 bases and the J gene end by 0 bases; junction bases not matched to a gene: 6. CDR3 length: 14 residues. The CDR3 nucleotides are TGTGCCAGCGGAGGAACAGGGGCTAACTATGGCTACACCTTC. This codes for CASGGTGANYGYTF.

This sequence joins TRBV11-2 and TRBJ1-2, with D unresolved. The CDR3 extends over 14 amino acids. Germline assignment: CDR1 SGHAT and CDR2 FQNNGV. The V end lost 2 bases, the J end lost 6 bases, and 13 bases lay between the germline ends. CDR3 nucleotide sequence: TGTGCCAGCAGCTTACTCGGGCGGCGAGATGGCTACACCTTC. The encoded protein is CASSLLGRRDGYTF.

In its sample, this clonotype was seen a few times. The rearrangement joins TRBV7-9 to TRBJ1-1, with a possible D match to TRBD1 (6 bases). Trimming cost V 5 bases and J 7 bases, with 11 bases left between them. The germline V gene encodes CDR1 SEHNR and CDR2 FQNEAQ (reference sequence). This CDR3 is built from 12 residues. CDR3 DNA: TGTGCCAGCAGCGCGCAGACAGGTGAAGCTTTCTTT. Its protein is CASSAQTGEAFF.

In regard to this clonotype: Compared with germline, one end of the junction differs, possibly owing to a read error. This sequence joins TRBV15 and TRBJ1-1; D is possibly TRBD1 (6 bases). There are 14 residues in the CDR3. Germline assignment: CDR1 LNHNV and CDR2 YYDKDF (reference sequence). The DNA for the CDR3 is TGTGCCACCAGTGTATTCGCGGGGGACACTGATGCTTTCTTT. Its protein product is CATSVFAGDTDAFF.

A remark on this clonotype: The junction departs from the called germline gene at one end, perhaps through a read error. The rearrangement uses TRBV6-1 and TRBJ1-5, with D unclear. Germline V gene lookup returns CDR1 MNHNS and CDR2 SASEGT. This CDR3 has 16 residues. CDR3 sequence (DNA): TGTGCCAGCAGTCCGGGCGGTGGGTCAGACAATCAGCTCCAGCATTTT. Translating it yields CASSPGGGSDNQLQHF.

The chain uses TRBV20-1 and TRBJ1-2; 7 positions match TRBD1. Germline loops: CDR1 DFQATT, CDR2 SNEGSKA (reference sequence). The V gene end was trimmed by 4 bases and the J gene end by 1 base; junction bases not matched to a gene: 3. This CDR3 is 13 amino acids long. The CDR3 DNA follows: TGCAGTGCTATGACAGGGTTTAACTATGGCTACACCTTC. Protein sequence: CSAMTGFNYGYTF.

At least ten counts were recorded for this clonotype. The genes are TRBV4-2 and TRBJ1-2; a weak D match, TRBD1 (6 bases). Looked up from germline, CDR1 is LGHNA and CDR2 is YNFKEQ. The CDR3 has 16 residues. Trimming pared 0 bases from V and 1 base from J, leaving 12 bases between. The chain's CDR3 is CASSQEGGQINYGYTF. The CDR3 DNA follows: TGTGCCAGCAGCCAAGAAGGGGGGCAAATTAACTATGGCTACACCTTC.

This clonotype has ten or more counts. The CDR3, as DNA: TGTGCCAGCAGCCCTACTGGGCCCTACGAGCAGTACTTC. Translated: CASSPTGPYEQYF. The chain employs TRBV6-1 and TRBJ2-7; D unresolved. The V and J ends lost 6 bases and 2 bases respectively, with 11 bases between them. The CDR3 is 13 amino acids. The germline CDR1 and CDR2 sequences are MNHNS and SASEGT.

This clonotype was counted a few times. This sequence joins TRBV19 and TRBJ2-2; 7 nucleotides line up with TRBD1. This CDR3 is 15 amino acids long. J was trimmed by 3 bases and V by 5 bases; bases with no gene match: 6. CDR1 LNHDA and CDR2 SQIVND come from the germline V gene (reference sequence). As DNA, the CDR3 is TGTGCCAGTAGTGACAGGGTCTGGGACACCGGGGAGCTGTTTTTT. It encodes CASSDRVWDTGELFF.

This clonotype was picked up one time. The CDR3 does not end in the conserved phenylalanine or tryptophan, so this is likely a read error. V usage is TRBV3-1 and J usage is TRBJ2-5; 8 bases map to TRBD2. The V segment lost 4 bases and the J segment 5 bases; nucleotides outside the gene matches: 15. The CDR3 runs 17 residues. In germline, CDR1 is LGHDT, CDR2 YNNKEL (reference sequence). CDR3 coding DNA: TGTGCCAGCAGCCGAAGACTAGCGTGGGGGAATATGGAGACCCAGTACCTC. This gives the protein CASSRRLAWGNMETQYL.

The chain recombines TRBV5-1 with TRBJ1-1; possibly TRBD1 for D (5 bases). Trimming left V 3 bases short and J 0 bases short, with 9 bases between. The germline gives CDR1 SGHRS, CDR2 YFSETQ. The CDR3 extends over 14 amino acids. The CDR3: CASSWGLLNTEAFF. DNA of the CDR3: TGCGCCAGCAGCTGGGGACTTCTGAACACTGAAGCTTTCTTT.

About this clonotype itself: A read error is possible here, since a much larger clone lies one base away. In nucleotides, the CDR3 is TGTGCCTGGAGTCGGGTTCCGTATGGCTACGCCTTC. Translating gives CAWSRVPYGYAF. The chain uses TRBV30 and TRBJ1-2; no clear D gene. CDR1 and CDR2 from the germline V gene are GTSNPN and SVGIG (reference sequence). CDR3 size: 12 residues.

The rearrangement uses TRBV15 and TRBJ2-5, with 8 positions matching TRBD1. There are 15 residues in the CDR3. V was pared by 3 bases and J by 2 bases, with 5 bases of the junction left unmatched. Germline V CDR1 and CDR2: LNHNV, YYDKDF (reference sequence). Here the CDR3 DNA reads TGTGCCACCAGCAGCCGTAACAGGGGGCAAGAGACCCAGTACTTC. Translated: CATSSRNRGQETQYF.

The V gene is TRBV6-2 or TRBV6-3, the J gene TRBJ1-5, with D perhaps matching TRBD1 (6 bases). The CDR3 extends over 20 amino acids. Germline V gene lookup returns CDR1 MNHEY and CDR2 SVGEGT. V was clipped by 0 bases and J by 0 bases, with 21 bases between them. The CDR3 DNA is TGTGCCAGCAGTTACTCGAGAAACGGGCCGGGGGCCTTTAGCAATCAGCCCCAGCATTTT. It yields the protein CASSYSRNGPGAFSNQPQHF.

The chain employs TRBV25-1 and TRBJ1-1, with 11 bases identical to TRBD1. The ends lost 8 bases at V and 4 bases at J; junction bases unmatched: 6. Germline lookup yields CDR1 MGHDK and CDR2 SYGVNS. The CDR3 extends over 14 amino acids. The CDR3 is CASRDRGFITEAFF. CDR3 nucleotide sequence: TGTGCCAGCCGGGACAGGGGGTTTATCACTGAAGCTTTCTTT.

In its sample, this clonotype was seen many times. The genes are TRBV19 and TRBJ1-2, with D unresolved. This CDR3 contains 15 residues. Germline V gene lookup returns CDR1 LNHDA and CDR2 SQIVND (reference sequence). Trimming took 5 bases from V and 3 from J, leaving 16 bases between them. The CDR3 coding sequence is TGTGCCAGTAGTCTCCTTGCACAACGCGACTATGGCTACACCTTC. Protein: CASSLLAQRDYGYTF.

This clonotype was seen many times. The chain carries TRBV3-1 and TRBJ1-1; no firm D call. CDR3 length: 13 residues. The germline V gene has CDR1 LGHDT and CDR2 YNNKEL (reference sequence). Trimming removed 2 bases from V and 3 bases from J, with 7 bases in between. The CDR3 loop is CASSQTVYTEAFF. The CDR3 nucleotides are TGTGCCAGCAGCCAAACCGTGTACACTGAAGCTTTCTTT.

There are many counts of this clonotype. CDR3 loop: CASSLPTRRPLNTEAFF. The CDR3 DNA is TGTGCCAGCAGCTTACCCACTCGGAGGCCTTTGAACACTGAAGCTTTCTTT. This rearrangement joins TRBV7-8 to TRBJ1-1; no firm D call. The CDR3 covers 17 residues. Germline CDR1 reads SGHVS; CDR2 reads FQNEAQ. The V gene lost 2 bases and the J gene lost 0 bases, with 16 bases spanning the gap.

This clonotype was observed a few times. The V call is TRBV9, the J call TRBJ1-6, with D maybe TRBD1 (5 bases). V lost 2 bases and J lost 5, with 14 bases in between. The CDR3 consists of 16 residues. The V gene's germline CDR1 is SGDLS and CDR2 YYNGEE. The CDR3 reads CASSVGTVGDNSPLHF. CDR3 DNA: TGTGCCAGCAGCGTGGGGACGGTGGGGGATAATTCACCCCTCCACTTT.